This T cell receptor (beta chain) was captured in a study of cytomegalovirus exposure and HLA in healthy donors. Trimming took 7 bases from V and 4 from J, leaving 7 bases between them. In germline, CDR1 is SNHLY, CDR2 FYNNEI. The CDR3 consists of 11 residues. Researchers ran the PCR with 60 Vbeta and 13 Jbeta primers. Profiling relied on immunoSEQ multiplex PCR, and the TCRdb table lists in-frame clones only, not all of them. In the table there are some 240,000 clones, over 90% of which are singletons. This sequence was found in a girl aged 2 to 10 in good health and CMV-seronegative. Sequences were obtained from PBMCs. V is TRBV2 and J is TRBJ1-1; possible D gene TRBD1, 5 bases. The CDR3 coding sequence is TGTGCCAGCAACGGGGGCACTGAAGCTTTCTTT. It yields the protein CASNGGTEAFF.